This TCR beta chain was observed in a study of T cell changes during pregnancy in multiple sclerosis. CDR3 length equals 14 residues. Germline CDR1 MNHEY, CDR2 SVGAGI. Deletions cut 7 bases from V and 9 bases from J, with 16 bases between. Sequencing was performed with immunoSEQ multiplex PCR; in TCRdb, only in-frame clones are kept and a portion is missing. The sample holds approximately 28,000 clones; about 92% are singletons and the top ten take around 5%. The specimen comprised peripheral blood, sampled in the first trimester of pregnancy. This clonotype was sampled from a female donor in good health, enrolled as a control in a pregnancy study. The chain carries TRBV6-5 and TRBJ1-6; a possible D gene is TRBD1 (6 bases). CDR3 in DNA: TGTGCCAGCACCTCCCAGGGGAGCAGTTCACCCCTCCACTTT. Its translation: CASTSQGSSSPLHF.